This TCR beta chain was found in a study of blood T cell repertoires in COVID-19 (dated by TCRdb to about 2020). Regarding the complete study: Collaborator samples came from the United States, Italy and Spain and covered acute and convalescent phases of COVID-19. A de-identified subject ID, COVID-19 status, age in years and sex were almost always included in the sample metadata. Samples came from the ongoing ImmuneRACE study (first 160 participants) plus 1,254 subjects from 6 global collaborators. Subjects who had been exposed to COVID-19, were actively infected with it, or had recovered from it provided the deeply sampled blood TCRbeta repertoires that made up the dataset. The repertoires were released in a freely available public database intended as a resource for research on the immune response to SARS-CoV-2. The material from the prospective study consisted of cDNA or gDNA derived from T cells, B-cell-depleted T cells, or PBMCs. Where available, HLA class I and class II types were obtained from metadata supplied by the sample provider rather than from assay-based typing. The study at large found these results: The quantity of clinical and demographic metadata differed by source and by participant and was supplied without curation.

Details on this clone: Which antigen it targets is not known. No qualities accompany the bases; no much larger clone lies one base away.

Another Seattle source contributed samples from volunteer blood donors who had recovered from COVID-19. Collaborating institutions collected whole blood in K2EDTA tubes following their own protocols. For TCRbeta analysis, collaborator samples were shipped as frozen whole blood, as isolated PBMCs, or as DNA extracted from either sample type. TCRbeta CDR3 regions were amplified from genomic DNA by means of the immunoSEQ Assay, a bias-controlled multiplex PCR. The original methods were these. Within the assay, amplification of reference gene primers was used to estimate how many nucleated cells each sample contained. To quantify the absolute abundance of each unique TCRbeta CDR3 rearrangement, sequence reads were collapsed and filtered. For each sample, productive Simpson clonality was calculated as the square root of Simpson's diversity index across productive rearrangements. Drawn from immuneACCESS, this table holds only the in-frame rearrangements with V and J called that TCRdb kept. Clones are partly lost; checked studies trace under half to an unresolved V gene and leave the rest unexplained. Clone size and the V and J calls come from that table; the DNA yielded D and trimming. The sample yields about 240,000 clones; about 90% were counted once. The ten biggest clones cover roughly 7.8% of the sample.

What was sequenced was peripheral blood. This TCR came from a man aged 55-75 years who had recovered from COVID-19.

DNA sequence: TGTGCCAGCAGCTCGAGTGGGGGGGCGAGCTCTGGAAACACCATATATTTT. Translated, this is CASSSSGGASSGNTIYF. This sequence uses TRBV13 and TRBJ1-3; a tentative D call is TRBD1 (6 bases match). Looking up the germline V gene (reference sequence) yields CDR1 PRHDT and CDR2 FYEKMQ. V and J are truncated by 4 bases and 0 bases respectively, leaving an intervening sequence of 16 bases. From the cysteine up to the phenylalanine, the CDR3 has a length of 17 residues. Of the read, only the CDR3 DNA is kept; its 51 bases are in frame from base 1.